The sequence of this TCR beta chain was determined in a study of spatial heterogeneity in lung cancer. Background on the study: There were consistently more beta-chain sequences detected than alpha-chain sequences.

MiXCR was run by TCRdb on the 5' RACE reads, yielding one entry per CDR3 protein. The table lists about 30,000 distinct CDR3 sequences, roughly 8.4% of them singletons. The CDR3 totals 15 residues. Germline V gene sequence: CDR1 DFQATT, CDR2 SNEGSKA (reference sequence). Between the trimmed V and J ends, which lost 3 bases and 0 bases, there was a span of 12 bases. This clonotype was found a few times. Antigen unknown. Study-wide results and caveats: Relative to follow-up, resection was when ubiquitous expanded tumor TCRs appeared more in blood.

This sample's time point: sample taken at primary tumor resection. Sequencing covered unsorted whole RNA taken from tumor, nontumor lung or frozen PBMC. 72 TRACERx patients with early, untreated non-small cell lung cancer donated samples. Sequences were derived from PBMCs, sampled at surgery. V is TRBV20-1 and J is TRBJ2-1; a weak D match, TRBD2 (5 bases). The origin of this receptor is a female donor with early-stage non-small cell lung cancer. The DNA of the CDR3 is TGCAGTGCTAGGGTCGGGGTGAGCTCCTACAATGAGCAGTTCTTC. Protein product: CSARVGVSSYNEQFF.